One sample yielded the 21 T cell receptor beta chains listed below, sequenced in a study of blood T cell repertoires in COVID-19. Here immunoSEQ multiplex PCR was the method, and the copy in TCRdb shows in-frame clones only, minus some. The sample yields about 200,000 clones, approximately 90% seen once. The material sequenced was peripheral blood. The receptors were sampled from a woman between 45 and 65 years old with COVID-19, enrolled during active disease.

CDR3 in amino acids: CASSEQAGGSYNEQFF. CDR3 bases: TGTGCCAGCAGTGAACAGGCGGGGGGCTCCTACAATGAGCAGTTCTTC. The V call is TRBV6-1, the J call TRBJ2-1, with 8 bases lining up with TRBD2. V shed 2 bases and J 0 bases; nucleotides not matched to a gene: 3. The CDR3 totals 16 residues. Looked up from germline, CDR1 is MNHNS and CDR2 is SASEGT.

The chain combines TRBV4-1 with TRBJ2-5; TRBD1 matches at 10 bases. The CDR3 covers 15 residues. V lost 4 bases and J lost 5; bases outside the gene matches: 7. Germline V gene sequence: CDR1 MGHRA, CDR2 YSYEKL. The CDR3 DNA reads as TGCGCCAGCAGCCCGGGACAGGGGTGGAGCGAGACCCAGTACTTC. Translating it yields CASSPGQGWSETQYF.

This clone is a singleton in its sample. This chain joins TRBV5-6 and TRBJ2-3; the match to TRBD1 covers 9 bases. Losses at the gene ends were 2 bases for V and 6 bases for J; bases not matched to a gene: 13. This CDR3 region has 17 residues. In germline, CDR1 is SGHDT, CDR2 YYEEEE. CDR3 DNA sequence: TGTGCCAGCAGCTTCTCCCTACCGGGACAGGGTATTGATACGCAGTATTTT. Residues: CASSFSLPGQGIDTQYF.

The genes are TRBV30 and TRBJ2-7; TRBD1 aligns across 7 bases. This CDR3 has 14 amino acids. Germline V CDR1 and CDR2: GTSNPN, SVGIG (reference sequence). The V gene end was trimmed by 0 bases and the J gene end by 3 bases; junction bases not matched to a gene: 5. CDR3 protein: CAWSVSGQRYEQYF. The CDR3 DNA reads TGTGCCTGGAGTGTATCGGGACAGCGCTACGAGCAGTACTTC. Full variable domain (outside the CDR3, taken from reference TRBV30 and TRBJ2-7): SQTIHQWPATLVQPVGSPLSLECTVEGTSNPNLYWYRQAAGRGLQLLFYSVGIGQISSEVPQNLSASRPQDRQFILSSKKLLLSDSGFYLCAWSVSGQRYEQYFGPGTRLTVT.

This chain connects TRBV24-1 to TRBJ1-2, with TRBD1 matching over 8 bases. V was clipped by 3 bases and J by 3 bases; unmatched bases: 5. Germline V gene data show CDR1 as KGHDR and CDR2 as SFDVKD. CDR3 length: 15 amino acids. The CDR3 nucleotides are TGTGCCACCAGTGATCCTAAACAGGGGGACTATGGCTACACCTTC. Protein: CATSDPKQGDYGYTF.

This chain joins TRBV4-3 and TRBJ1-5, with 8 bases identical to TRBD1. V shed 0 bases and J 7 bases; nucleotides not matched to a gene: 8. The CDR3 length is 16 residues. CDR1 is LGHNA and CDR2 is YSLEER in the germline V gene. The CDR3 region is CASSQEVAGGGQPQHF. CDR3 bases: TGCGCCAGCAGCCAAGAGGTGGCAGGGGGCGGACAGCCCCAGCATTTT.

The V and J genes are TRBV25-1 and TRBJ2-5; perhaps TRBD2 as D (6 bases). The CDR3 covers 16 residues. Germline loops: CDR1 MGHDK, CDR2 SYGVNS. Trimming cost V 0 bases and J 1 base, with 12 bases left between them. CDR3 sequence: CASSEYSWGGQETQYF. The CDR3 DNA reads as TGTGCCAGCAGTGAATATTCATGGGGAGGCCAAGAGACCCAGTACTTC.

In nucleotides, the CDR3 is TGTGCCTGGACCCGGGACACTTTTTCTGGAAACACCATATATTTT. It translates to CAWTRDTFSGNTIYF. The J gene is TRBJ1-3, the V gene TRBV30, with D maybe TRBD1 (6 bases). Germline CDR1 reads GTSNPN; CDR2 reads SVGIG (reference sequence). Trimming removed 4 bases at V and 1 base at J, with 14 bases between. The CDR3 is made up of 15 amino acids.

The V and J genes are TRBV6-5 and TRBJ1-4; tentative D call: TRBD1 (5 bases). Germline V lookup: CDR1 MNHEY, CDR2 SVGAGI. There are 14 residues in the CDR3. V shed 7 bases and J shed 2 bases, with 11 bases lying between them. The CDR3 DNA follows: TGTGCCAGCATCTTCGGGGGGACTAATGAAAAACTGTTTTTT. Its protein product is CASIFGGTNEKLFF.

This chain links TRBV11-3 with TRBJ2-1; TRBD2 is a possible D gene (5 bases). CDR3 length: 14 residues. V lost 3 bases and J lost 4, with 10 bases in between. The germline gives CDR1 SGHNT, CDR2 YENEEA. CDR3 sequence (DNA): TGTGCCAGCAGCTTGTCGCGGGTTTACAATGAGCAGTTCTTC. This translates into CASSLSRVYNEQFF.

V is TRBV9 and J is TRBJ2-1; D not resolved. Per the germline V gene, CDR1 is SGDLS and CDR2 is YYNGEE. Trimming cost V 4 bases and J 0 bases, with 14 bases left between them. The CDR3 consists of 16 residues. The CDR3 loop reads CASSPRHQSSYNEQFF. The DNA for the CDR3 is TGTGCCAGCAGCCCGAGACACCAGAGCTCCTACAATGAGCAGTTCTTC.

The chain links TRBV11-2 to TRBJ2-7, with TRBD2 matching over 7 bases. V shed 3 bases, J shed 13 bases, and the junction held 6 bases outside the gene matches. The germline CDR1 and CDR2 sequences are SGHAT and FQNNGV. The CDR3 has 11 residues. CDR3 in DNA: TGTGCCAGCAGCTTCTCCGGGACTACCTACTTC. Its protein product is CASSFSGTTYF. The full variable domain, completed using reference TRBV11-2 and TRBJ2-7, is EAGVAQSPRYKIIEKRQSVAFWCNPISGHATLYWYQQILGQGPKLLIQFQNNGVVDDSQLPKDRFSAERLKGVDSTLKIQPAKLEDSAVYLCASSFSGTTYFGPGTRLTVT.

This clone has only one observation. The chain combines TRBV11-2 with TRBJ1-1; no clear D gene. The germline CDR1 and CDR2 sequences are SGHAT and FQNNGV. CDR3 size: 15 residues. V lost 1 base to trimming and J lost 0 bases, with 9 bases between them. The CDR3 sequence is CASSLVRRLNTEAFF. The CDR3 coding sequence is TGTGCCAGCAGCTTAGTCAGGCGATTGAACACTGAAGCTTTCTTT.

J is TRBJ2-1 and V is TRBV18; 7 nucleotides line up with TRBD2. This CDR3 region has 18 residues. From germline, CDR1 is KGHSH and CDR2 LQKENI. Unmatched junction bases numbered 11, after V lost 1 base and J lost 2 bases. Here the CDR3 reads CASSPQRGGGLAYNEQFF. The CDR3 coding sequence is TGTGCCAGCTCACCACAGCGGGGTGGAGGACTAGCCTACAATGAGCAGTTCTTC.

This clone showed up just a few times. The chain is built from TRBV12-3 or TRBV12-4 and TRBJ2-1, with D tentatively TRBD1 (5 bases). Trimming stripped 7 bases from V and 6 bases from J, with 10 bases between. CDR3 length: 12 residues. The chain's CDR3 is CASTPGPNEQFF. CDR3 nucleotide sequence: TGTGCCAGCACCCCAGGGCCCAATGAGCAGTTCTTC.

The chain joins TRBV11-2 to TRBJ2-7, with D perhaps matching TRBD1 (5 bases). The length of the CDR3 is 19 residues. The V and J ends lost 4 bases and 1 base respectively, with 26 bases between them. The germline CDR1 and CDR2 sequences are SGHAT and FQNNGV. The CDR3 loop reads CASSSLYRRTNFYSYEQYF. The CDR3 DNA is TGTGCCAGCAGCTCCCTCTATCGCAGGACAAACTTTTATTCCTACGAGCAGTACTTC.

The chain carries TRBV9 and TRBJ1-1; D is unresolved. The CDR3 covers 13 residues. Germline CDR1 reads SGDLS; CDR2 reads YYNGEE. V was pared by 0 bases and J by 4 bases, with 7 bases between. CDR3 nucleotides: TGTGCCAGCAGCGTAGGATCGGGCACTGAAGCTTTCTTT. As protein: CASSVGSGTEAFF.

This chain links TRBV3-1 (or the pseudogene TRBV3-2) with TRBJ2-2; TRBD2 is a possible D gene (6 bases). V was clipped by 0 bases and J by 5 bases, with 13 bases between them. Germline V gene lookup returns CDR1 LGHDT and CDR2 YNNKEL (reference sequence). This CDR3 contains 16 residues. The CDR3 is CASSQEARGGTGELFF. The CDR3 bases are TGTGCCAGCAGCCAAGAGGCGCGGGGAGGTACCGGGGAGCTGTTTTTT.

The CDR3 coding sequence is TGTGCCAGCAGCAACTCAGGGAGGGAGGAAGAAGCTTTCTTT. It yields the protein CASSNSGREEEAFF. The chain carries TRBV9 and TRBJ1-1; a possible D gene is TRBD1 (5 bases). V was pared by 4 bases and J by 8 bases, with 18 bases between. Germline CDR1 SGDLS, CDR2 YYNGEE. The CDR3 sequence is 14 residues long.

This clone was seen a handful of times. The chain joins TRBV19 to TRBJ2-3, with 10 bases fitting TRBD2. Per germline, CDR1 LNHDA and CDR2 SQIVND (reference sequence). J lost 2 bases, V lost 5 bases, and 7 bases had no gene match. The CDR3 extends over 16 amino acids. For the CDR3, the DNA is TGTGCCAGTAGTGCCGTAGCGGGGGGCCTCACAGATACGCAGTATTTT. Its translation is CASSAVAGGLTDTQYF.

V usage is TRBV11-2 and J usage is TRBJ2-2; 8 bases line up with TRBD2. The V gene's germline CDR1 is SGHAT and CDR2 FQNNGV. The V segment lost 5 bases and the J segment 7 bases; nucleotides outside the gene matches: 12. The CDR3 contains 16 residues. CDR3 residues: CASSPPGGGRSGELFF. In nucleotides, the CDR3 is TGTGCCAGCAGCCCGCCGGGAGGGGGGCGGAGCGGGGAGCTGTTTTTT.